This passage covers 22 T cell receptor beta chains from one sample sequenced in a study of cytomegalovirus exposure and HLA in healthy donors. Assay used: immunoSEQ multiplex PCR; TCRdb lists only in-frame clones, some missing. The sample shows 250,000 to 400,000 clones, approximately 91% of them seen only once. Sequencing was carried out using PBMCs. These receptors were taken from a man in his thirties or forties in good health and CMV-seronegative.

CDR3 sequence (DNA): TGTGCCTGGAGTCCCTTCTCCTATAATTCACCCCTCCACTTT. As protein: CAWSPFSYNSPLHF. The genes are TRBV30 and TRBJ1-6; no clear D. CDR3 length equals 14 residues. Trimming took off 2 bases at V and 0 bases at J, with 5 bases between the two ends. CDR1 and CDR2 from the germline V gene are GTSNPN and SVGIG (reference sequence).

The V call is TRBV7-2, the J call TRBJ1-5; 12 nucleotides agree with TRBD1. The germline CDR1 and CDR2 sequences are SGHTA and FQGNSA. J was trimmed by 6 bases and V by 2 bases; bases with no gene match: 5. The CDR3 consists of 16 residues. The CDR3 sequence is CASSLSGQGAGQPQHF. The CDR3 DNA follows: TGTGCCAGCAGCTTATCGGGACAGGGGGCAGGTCAGCCCCAGCATTTT. Drawing the rest from reference TRBV7-2 and TRBJ1-5, the complete variable domain is GAGVSQSPSNKVTEKGKDVELRCDPISGHTALYWYRQSLGQGLEFLIYFQGNSAPDKSGLPSDRFSAERTGGSVSTLTIQRTQQEDSAVYLCASSLSGQGAGQPQHFGDGTRLSIL.

CDR3 in amino acids: CASSLSQGLIHEQYF. In DNA, the CDR3 is TGTGCCAGCAGCTTAAGCCAGGGTTTAATCCACGAGCAGTACTTC. The rearrangement joins TRBV7-9 to TRBJ2-7, with a possible D match to TRBD1 (5 bases). The V gene lost 2 bases and the J gene lost 5 bases, with 16 bases spanning the gap. Germline CDR1 SEHNR, CDR2 FQNEAQ (reference sequence). The CDR3 length is 15 residues.

The chain couples TRBV5-6 to TRBJ1-5; 11 bases match TRBD1. V gave up 3 bases and J gave up 7 bases; unmatched junction bases: 12. CDR3 length equals 17 residues. Germline-derived CDR1 and CDR2 are SGHDT and YYEEEE. Written as DNA, the CDR3 is TGTGCCAGCAGCTCAAACTTCGGACAGGGGGCGGAACAGCCCCAGCATTTT. Its translation is CASSSNFGQGAEQPQHF.

This clone was recorded once. The CDR3 loop reads CASSKVLVAYSGANVLTF. CDR3 bases: TGTGCCAGCAGCAAGGTACTGGTAGCCTACTCTGGGGCCAACGTCCTGACTTTC. The chain employs TRBV7-9 and TRBJ2-6; D unclear. From germline, CDR1 is SEHNR and CDR2 FQNEAQ (reference sequence). V lost 5 bases to trimming and J lost 0 bases, with 17 bases between them. The CDR3 loop spans 18 amino acids.

This chain joins TRBV6-1 and TRBJ1-2; a weak D match, TRBD1 (5 bases). The germline CDR1 and CDR2 sequences are MNHNS and SASEGT. V dropped 0 bases and J dropped 2 bases, with 7 bases sitting between them. There are 14 residues in the CDR3. This chain's CDR3 is CASSEAGVNYGYTF. For the CDR3, the DNA is TGTGCCAGCAGTGAAGCAGGGGTCAACTATGGCTACACCTTC.

The chain couples TRBV4-1 to TRBJ1-5; D unresolved. Trimming took 1 base from V and 6 from J, leaving 22 bases between them. Germline V gene data show CDR1 as MGHRA and CDR2 as YSYEKL. This CDR3 contains 18 residues. This CDR3 reads CASSQALQKRLIGQPQHF. In DNA form, the CDR3 reads TGCGCCAGCAGCCAAGCCCTCCAAAAGAGGTTGATCGGTCAGCCCCAGCATTTT.

The chain links TRBV6-1 to TRBJ1-1; D gene uncertain. The CDR3 is 12 amino acids. CDR1 is MNHNS and CDR2 is SASEGT in the germline V gene. With 7 bases removed from V and 1 base from J, the gap between germline ends came to 7 bases. The CDR3 here is CASNSRNTEAFF. The CDR3 region has the DNA TGTGCCAGCAACTCACGGAACACTGAAGCTTTCTTT.

This clone was recorded a few times. This chain uses TRBV6-1 with TRBJ1-2, with TRBD1 identical over 9 bases. This CDR3 spans 12 amino acids. The germline gives CDR1 MNHNS, CDR2 SASEGT. The junction had 4 bases not matched to a gene; V was cut back by 10 bases and J by 4 bases. This chain's CDR3 is CATKGQGYGYTF. CDR3 in DNA: TGTGCCACCAAGGGACAGGGCTATGGCTACACCTTC.

The chain uses TRBV18 and TRBJ2-7, with 11 nucleotides matching TRBD1. Per germline, CDR1 KGHSH and CDR2 LQKENI. This CDR3 spans 14 amino acids. V shed 6 bases and J 7 bases; nucleotides not matched to a gene: 8. CDR3 nucleotide sequence: TGTGCCAGCTCCCTTGGACAGGGGGCTGGAGAGCAGTACTTC. Translation gives CASSLGQGAGEQYF.

The V gene is TRBV9, the J gene TRBJ2-3, with 9 positions matching TRBD2. Per the germline V gene, CDR1 is SGDLS and CDR2 is YYNGEE. The CDR3 is 16 amino acids. Trimming took 1 base from V and 8 from J; bases not matched to a gene: 11. CDR3 DNA sequence: TGTGCCAGCAGCGTAATGGCGGGGGGGCGACAAGGTACGCAGTATTTT. It codes for CASSVMAGGRQGTQYF.

The chain employs TRBV20-1 and TRBJ2-1, with D perhaps matching TRBD1 (5 bases). Germline V gives CDR1 DFQATT, CDR2 SNEGSKA (reference sequence). The CDR3 is 11 residues long. V lost 2 bases, J lost 8 bases, and 7 bases lay in between. DNA for the CDR3: TGCAGTGCTAGACAGGGCTATGAGCAGTTCTTC. It specifies CSARQGYEQFF.

The V and J genes are TRBV4-3 and TRBJ2-7; TRBD1 agrees at 9 bases. Per the germline V gene, CDR1 is LGHNA and CDR2 is YSLEER. V trimming: 2 bases; J trimming: 7 bases; junction bases outside the gene matches: 24. This CDR3 spans 20 amino acids. The chain's CDR3 is CASSQLTPGQGTSWMGEQYF. The CDR3 DNA sequence: TGCGCCAGCAGCCAACTTACACCGGGACAGGGAACCTCTTGGATGGGGGAGCAGTACTTC.

The J gene is TRBJ1-2, the V gene TRBV2; D is uncertain. Germline CDR1 SNHLY, CDR2 FYNNEI. This CDR3 is built from 14 residues. The V end was cut by 5 bases, the J end by 0 bases, with 10 bases between. CDR3 in DNA: TGTGCCAGCAGTCCTAGTTCAGCTAACTATGGCTACACCTTC. Protein product: CASSPSSANYGYTF.

The chain has TRBV5-5 and TRBJ2-5; no clear D gene. Germline V CDR1 and CDR2: SGHKS, YYEKEE (reference sequence). This CDR3 has 14 amino acids. With 4 bases removed from V and 2 bases from J, the gap between germline ends came to 12 bases. The DNA of the CDR3 is TGTGCCAGCAGCCAAGTGCACAGACAAGAGACCCAGTACTTC. Protein: CASSQVHRQETQYF.

This chain joins TRBV5-4 and TRBJ1-5, with 8 nucleotides matching TRBD1. After removal of 0 bases from V and 4 bases from J, the junction contained 3 bases not matched to a gene. From germline, CDR1 is SGHNT and CDR2 YYREEE (reference sequence). CDR3 length: 15 residues. CDR3 region: CASSLGGQGNQPQHF. The CDR3 DNA sequence: TGTGCCAGCAGCTTGGGAGGACAGGGAAATCAGCCCCAGCATTTT.

This chain uses TRBV7-8 with TRBJ2-6, with D unclear. The CDR3 runs to 15 residues. Germline V gene sequence: CDR1 SGHVS, CDR2 FQNEAQ. Trimming took 5 bases from V and 0 from J, leaving 8 bases between them. The CDR3 reads CASSPSGSGANVLTF. CDR3 sequence (DNA): TGTGCCAGCAGCCCTAGTGGCTCTGGGGCCAACGTCCTGACTTTC.

The chain is built from TRBV6-5 and TRBJ2-2; perhaps TRBD2 as D (6 bases). CDR3 length: 15 residues. The germline V gene has CDR1 MNHEY and CDR2 SVGAGI. V was pared by 2 bases and J by 5 bases, with 12 bases between. The CDR3 is CASSYRGYSTGELFF. CDR3 bases: TGTGCCAGCAGTTACCGGGGGTATAGTACCGGGGAGCTGTTTTTT.

The rearrangement joins TRBV5-1 to TRBJ1-6, with D maybe TRBD1 (5 bases). The CDR3 length is 17 residues. The V end lost 4 bases, the J end lost 10 bases, and 24 bases lay between the germline ends. CDR1 is SGHRS and CDR2 is YFSETQ in the germline V gene. CDR3 loop: CASSTPGGGFARSPLHF. DNA of the CDR3: TGCGCCAGCAGCACCCCCGGGGGGGGGTTTGCTCGATCACCCCTCCACTTT.

This clone turned up a few times. The chain carries TRBV19 and TRBJ2-7; possibly TRBD1 for D (5 bases). This CDR3 is 11 amino acids long. From germline, CDR1 is LNHDA and CDR2 SQIVND (reference sequence). Trimming shortened V by 3 bases and J by 9 bases, and 9 bases separated the two germline ends. The CDR3 reads CASSIPQVQYF. The CDR3 DNA follows: TGTGCCAGTAGTATCCCACAGGTGCAGTACTTC. The whole variable domain, remainder taken from reference TRBV19 and TRBJ2-7, is DGGITQSPKYLFRKEGQNVTLSCEQNLNHDAMYWYRQDPGQGLRLIYYSQIVNDFQKGDIAEGYSVSREKKESFPLTVTSAQKNPTAFYLCASSIPQVQYFGPGTRLTVT.

The chain recombines TRBV4-1 with TRBJ1-2, with TRBD1 matching 10 bases. The junction had 4 bases not matched to a gene; V was cut back by 2 bases and J by 4 bases. Germline CDR1 and CDR2: MGHRA and YSYEKL. This CDR3 is built from 15 residues. The CDR3 region is CASSQPDRGSYGYTF. The CDR3 DNA follows: TGCGCCAGCAGCCAACCGGACAGGGGGAGCTATGGCTACACCTTC.

The chain links TRBV19 to TRBJ1-1, with D perhaps TRBD1 (6 bases). The CDR3 contains 15 residues. Germline V gene sequence: CDR1 LNHDA, CDR2 SQIVND (reference sequence). V lost 3 bases, J lost 5 bases, and 16 bases lay in between. The CDR3 spells CASSIRQDGRTEAFF. Written as DNA, the CDR3 is TGTGCCAGTAGTATCAGACAGGACGGGAGGACTGAAGCTTTCTTT.